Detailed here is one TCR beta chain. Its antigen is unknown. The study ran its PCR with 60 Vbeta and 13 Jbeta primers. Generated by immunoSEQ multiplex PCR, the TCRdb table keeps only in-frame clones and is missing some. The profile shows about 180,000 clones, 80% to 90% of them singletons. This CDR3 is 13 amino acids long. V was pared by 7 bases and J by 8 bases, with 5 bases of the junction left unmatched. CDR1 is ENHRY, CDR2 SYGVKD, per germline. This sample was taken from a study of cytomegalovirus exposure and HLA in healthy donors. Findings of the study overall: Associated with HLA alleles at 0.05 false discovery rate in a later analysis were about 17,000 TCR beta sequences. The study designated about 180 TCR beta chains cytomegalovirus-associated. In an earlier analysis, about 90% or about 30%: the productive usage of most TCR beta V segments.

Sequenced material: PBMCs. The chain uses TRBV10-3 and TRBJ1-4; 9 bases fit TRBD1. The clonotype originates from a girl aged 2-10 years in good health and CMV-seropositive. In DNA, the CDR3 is TGTGCCATCAAGTTCGACAGGGGGGAAAAACTGTTTTTT. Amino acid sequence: CAIKFDRGEKLFF.